This T cell receptor beta chain came from a study of blood T cell repertoires in COVID-19. Study-wide background: From the United States, Italy and Spain came samples of acute and convalescent COVID-19.

Trimming took 5 bases from V and 2 from J, leaving 9 bases between them. CDR1 is KGHDR and CDR2 is SFDVKD in the germline V gene. The CDR3 has 13 amino acids. In the original workflow: Reference gene primers were amplified, and this amplification served to estimate nucleated cell counts. Libraries were prepared by immunoSEQ multiplex PCR; TCRdb keeps only in-frame clonotypes and omits some of them. The D gene and trimming were derived from the DNA, and the V and J assignments and clone size from that table. The sample includes around 190,000 clones, 80% to 90% seen only once; the top ten take roughly 8.7%.

This clonotype was sampled from a man aged 45-65 years with active or convalescent COVID-19. The chain links TRBV24-1 to TRBJ2-7, with a weak D call TRBD2 (6 bases). Sample: peripheral blood. For the CDR3, the DNA is TGTGCCACCAGTGGGACTACTACCTACGAGCAGTACTTC. It translates to CATSGTTTYEQYF.